Listed here are 27 T cell receptor beta chains from one sample, sequenced in a study of cytomegalovirus exposure and HLA in healthy donors. 13 Jbeta primers and 60 Vbeta primers were used for the PCR. Generated by immunoSEQ multiplex PCR, the TCRdb table keeps only in-frame clones and is missing some. There are 90,000 to 110,000 clones in the sample; around 86% occur only once, and roughly 2% lies in the top ten. The sequenced sample was PBMCs. The source is a woman aged 25-40 years in good health and CMV-seronegative.

The gene calls are TRBV27 and TRBJ2-6; D is ambiguous. The CDR3 covers 13 residues. Trimming pared 6 bases from V and 0 bases from J, leaving 3 bases between. Germline V gene data show CDR1 as MNHEY and CDR2 as SMNVEV (reference sequence). For the CDR3, the DNA is TGTGCCAGCAGACACTCTGGGGCCAACGTCCTGACTTTC. Residues: CASRHSGANVLTF.

The J gene is TRBJ2-3, the V gene TRBV7-2, with 7 positions matching TRBD2. CDR3 length: 14 residues. V shed 1 base and J 8 bases; nucleotides not matched to a gene: 6. The germline gives CDR1 SGHTA, CDR2 FQGNSA. CDR3 region: CASSLGGAGTTQYF. In DNA form, the CDR3 reads TGTGCCAGCAGCTTAGGAGGAGCGGGAACTACGCAGTATTTT.

The V call is TRBV5-4, the J call TRBJ2-3, with D possibly TRBD2 on 5 matching bases. CDR1 SGHNT and CDR2 YYREEE come from the germline V gene (reference sequence). V was clipped by 0 bases and J by 5 bases, with 13 bases between them. This CDR3 has 15 amino acids. DNA for the CDR3: TGTGCCAGCAGCTTGGGTGGAGCCCGGGGAGATACGCAGTATTTT. Translating gives CASSLGGARGDTQYF. Looking up the rest from reference TRBV5-4 and TRBJ2-3 gives the full variable domain: ETGVTQSPTHLIKTRGQQVTLRCSSQSGHNTVSWYQQALGQGPQFIFQYYREEENGRGNFPPRFSGLQFPNYSSELNVNALELDDSALYLCASSLGGARGDTQYFGPGTRLTVL.

The DNA for the CDR3 is TGTGCCAGCAGTGAAAGTTCGAGTCAGGCCTACGAGCAGTACTTC. It translates to CASSESSSQAYEQYF. The J gene is TRBJ2-7, the V gene TRBV6-1; no clear D gene. Germline V gene sequence: CDR1 MNHNS, CDR2 SASEGT. The V end was cut by 2 bases, the J end by 2 bases, with 13 bases between. The CDR3 contains 15 residues.

On this clone itself: The junction departs from the called germline gene at one end, perhaps through a read error. The J gene is TRBJ1-1, the V gene TRBV7-9; tentative D call: TRBD1 (6 bases). The CDR3 contains 17 residues. CDR1 and CDR2 (germline): SEHNR, FQNEAQ (reference sequence). The CDR3 reads CSSSPTQDSRWDTEAFF. DNA of the CDR3: TGTTCCAGCAGCCCTACTCAGGACAGCCGGTGGGACACTGAAGCTTTCTTT.

A few counts support this clone. The chain uses TRBV5-1 and TRBJ2-7, with TRBD2 as a possible D gene (6 bases). Trimming removed 1 base from V and 4 bases from J, with 9 bases in between. CDR3 length equals 13 residues. Germline V gene data show CDR1 as SGHRS and CDR2 as YFSETQ. CDR3 nucleotide sequence: TGCGCCAGCAGCTTGAGTGGGGGGTACGAGCAGTACTTC. Amino acids: CASSLSGGYEQYF.

The chain joins TRBV28 to TRBJ1-3; the D gene is possibly TRBD1 (5 bases). Trimming left V 6 bases short and J 4 bases short, with 13 bases between. CDR3 length: 14 amino acids. CDR1 and CDR2 from the germline V gene are MDHEN and SYDVKM. The CDR3 DNA reads TGTGCCAGCAGCCTCCTAGGGGCCGGAAACACCATATATTTT. This gives the protein CASSLLGAGNTIYF.

The CDR3 bases are TGTGCCAGCTCACCAGATACTTACGAGCAGTACTTC. It codes for CASSPDTYEQYF. The chain has TRBV18 and TRBJ2-7; no reliable D call. The germline V gene encodes CDR1 KGHSH and CDR2 LQKENI. This CDR3 is 12 amino acids long. Deletions cut 2 bases from V and 4 bases from J, with 6 bases between.

This chain connects TRBV5-4 to TRBJ2-2; 10 bases map to TRBD2. The CDR3 is 16 residues long. Germline V gives CDR1 SGHNT, CDR2 YYREEE (reference sequence). J lost 7 bases, V lost 4 bases, and 10 bases had no gene match. The CDR3 spells CASSPKAGGPVGELFF. The CDR3 DNA follows: TGTGCCAGCAGCCCCAAAGCGGGAGGGCCGGTCGGGGAGCTGTTTTTT. Looking up the rest from reference TRBV5-4 and TRBJ2-2 gives the full variable domain: ETGVTQSPTHLIKTRGQQVTLRCSSQSGHNTVSWYQQALGQGPQFIFQYYREEENGRGNFPPRFSGLQFPNYSSELNVNALELDDSALYLCASSPKAGGPVGELFFGEGSRLTVL.

The V and J genes are TRBV6-5 and TRBJ2-3; 9 bases map to TRBD2. The CDR3 has 15 residues. Per the germline V gene, CDR1 is MNHEY and CDR2 is SVGAGI. With 3 bases clipped from V and 5 bases from J, the junction kept 6 bases outside the gene matches. This chain's CDR3 is CASSYAGGPVDTQYF. The CDR3 DNA sequence: TGTGCCAGCAGTTATGCGGGAGGGCCGGTAGATACGCAGTATTTT.

The chain uses TRBV11-2 and TRBJ2-1; no clear D. Trimming took off 2 bases at V and 2 bases at J, with 10 bases between the two ends. CDR3 length: 15 amino acids. Germline CDR1 SGHAT, CDR2 FQNNGV. The CDR3 here is CASSLSSTAYNEQFF. The CDR3 DNA sequence: TGTGCCAGCAGCTTATCTAGTACGGCCTACAATGAGCAGTTCTTC.

The V and J genes are TRBV7-2 and TRBJ2-7; perhaps TRBD2 as D (6 bases). This CDR3 comprises 12 residues. The germline V and J ends were trimmed by 5 bases and 4 bases, with 9 bases remaining between them. In germline, CDR1 is SGHTA, CDR2 FQGNSA. The CDR3 protein is CASSVLAYEQYF. CDR3 sequence (DNA): TGTGCCAGCAGCGTTCTAGCGTACGAGCAGTACTTC.

Of note for this clone: Germline and junction disagree at one end, which may indicate a read error. This chain connects TRBV5-5 to TRBJ1-1; perhaps TRBD1 as D (6 bases). This CDR3 contains 16 residues. Looked up from germline, CDR1 is SGHKS and CDR2 is YYEKEE (reference sequence). The CDR3 sequence: CVSSLSLEGENTEAFF. For the CDR3, the DNA is TGTGTCAGCAGCCTTTCGTTAGAGGGGGAGAACACTGAAGCTTTCTTT.

The chain combines TRBV28 with TRBJ2-3; D unclear. From germline, CDR1 is MDHEN and CDR2 SYDVKM. Trimming shortened V by 6 bases and J by 1 base, and 11 bases separated the two germline ends. CDR3 length: 14 residues. CDR3 sequence (DNA): TGTGCCAGCAGGTCCGCCTACCGCACAGATACGCAGTATTTT. As protein: CASRSAYRTDTQYF.

This chain connects TRBV15 to TRBJ2-5, with 7 bases fitting TRBD2. V trimming: 1 base; J trimming: 4 bases; junction bases outside the gene matches: 6. The CDR3 contains 15 residues. Germline CDR1 is LNHNV and CDR2 is YYDKDF (reference sequence). The CDR3 DNA sequence: TGTGCCACCAGCAGAGCGGAGACTAGCCCAGAGACCCAGTACTTC. Encoded protein: CATSRAETSPETQYF.

The chain links TRBV19 to TRBJ2-5; TRBD1 might be the D (6 bases). This CDR3 region has 14 residues. Germline V gene lookup returns CDR1 LNHDA and CDR2 SQIVND (reference sequence). Trimming cost V 3 bases and J 3 bases, with 11 bases left between them. CDR3 DNA: TGTGCCAGTAGTATTTTAGGGACAAAAGAGACCCAGTACTTC. The encoded protein is CASSILGTKETQYF.

The chain has TRBV9 and TRBJ2-3; 8 positions match TRBD2. The V segment lost 0 bases and the J segment 1 base; nucleotides outside the gene matches: 7. The germline V gene encodes CDR1 SGDLS and CDR2 YYNGEE. CDR3 length: 17 amino acids. In DNA, the CDR3 is TGTGCCAGCAGCGTAGGTGGCAGCGGGGGACGCACAGATACGCAGTATTTT. Its protein is CASSVGGSGGRTDTQYF.

This clone was seen a single time. V and J are TRBV29-1 and TRBJ2-3; D unresolved. This CDR3 contains 13 residues. In germline, CDR1 is SQVTM, CDR2 ANQGSEA. The V and J ends lost 0 bases and 6 bases respectively, with 10 bases between them. Here the CDR3 reads CSVEEGSMDTQYF. The CDR3 DNA follows: TGCAGCGTTGAAGAGGGCTCCATGGATACGCAGTATTTT.

The genes are TRBV4-1 and TRBJ2-5, with 8 bases that match TRBD2. The DNA end is more similar to TRBJ2-7, so the J call may be wrong. The CDR3 is 15 residues long. Germline V CDR1 and CDR2: MGHRA, YSYEKL. The CDR3 loop is CASSLRTSSSYEQYF. CDR3 DNA: TGCGCCAGCAGCCTTCGGACTAGCTCCTCCTACGAGCAGTACTTC.

The chain has TRBV19 and TRBJ2-7; TRBD1 matches 7 bases. The ends lost 4 bases at V and 1 base at J; junction bases unmatched: 4. Germline V lookup: CDR1 LNHDA, CDR2 SQIVND (reference sequence). There are 14 residues in the CDR3. For the CDR3, the DNA is TGTGCCAGTAGTACCCGGGACAGATCCTACGAGCAGTACTTC. Its protein is CASSTRDRSYEQYF.

The CDR3 nucleotides are TGTGCCAGTAGTCTTACTGGCAATGAGCAGTTCTTC. Its protein is CASSLTGNEQFF. V is TRBV19 and J is TRBJ2-1; D ambiguous. The CDR3 extends over 12 amino acids. Germline CDR1 and CDR2: LNHDA and SQIVND (reference sequence). V lost 5 bases to trimming and J lost 6 bases, with 8 bases between them.

The chain uses TRBV29-1 and TRBJ2-3; TRBD1 matches 10 bases. The V gene end was trimmed by 8 bases and the J gene end by 3 bases; junction bases not matched to a gene: 5. Germline assignment: CDR1 SQVTM and CDR2 ANQGSEA. The length of the CDR3 is 13 residues. The CDR3 reads CSSRQGATDTQYF. As DNA, the CDR3 is TGCAGCTCGCGACAGGGGGCAACAGATACGCAGTATTTT.

This clone was found once. This chain joins TRBV7-9 and TRBJ2-5, with D maybe TRBD2 (7 bases). The CDR3 extends over 16 amino acids. CDR1 is SEHNR, CDR2 FQNEAQ, per germline (reference sequence). V was cut by 3 bases and J by 2 bases, with 16 bases left in between. CDR3: CASSFRGGVVQETQYF. DNA for the CDR3: TGTGCCAGCAGCTTCAGGGGAGGGGTGGTTCAAGAGACCCAGTACTTC. The full variable domain, its missing parts supplied by reference TRBV7-9 and TRBJ2-5, is DTGVSQNPRHKITKRGQNVTFRCDPISEHNRLYWYRQTLGQGPEFLTYFQNEAQLEKSRLLSDRFSAERPKGSFSTLEIQRTEQGDSAMYLCASSFRGGVVQETQYFGPGTRLLVL.

This chain links TRBV2 with TRBJ1-1, with D possibly matching TRBD1 (6 bases). CDR1 is SNHLY, CDR2 FYNNEI, per germline. V lost 7 bases and J 5 bases, leaving 17 bases between the germline ends. This CDR3 contains 14 residues. The CDR3 DNA reads as TGTGCCAGCACCCTCGGCGGGGGCGTAACTGAAGCTTTCTTT. Protein sequence: CASTLGGGVTEAFF.

The chain combines TRBV7-6 with TRBJ2-3, with 15 bases that match TRBD2. J lost 0 bases, V lost 4 bases, and 11 bases had no gene match. Germline V gene sequence: CDR1 SGHVS, CDR2 FNYEAQ. The length of the CDR3 is 20 residues. The chain's CDR3 is CASSSHGTSGRFYSTDTQYF. As DNA, the CDR3 is TGTGCCAGCAGCTCCCACGGGACTAGCGGGAGGTTTTATAGCACAGATACGCAGTATTTT.

The chain joins TRBV29-1 to TRBJ1-5, with D tentatively TRBD1 (5 bases). The V gene lost 1 base and the J gene lost 7 bases, with 11 bases spanning the gap. Germline lookup yields CDR1 SQVTM and CDR2 ANQGSEA. The CDR3 is 13 residues long. The CDR3 DNA follows: TGCAGCGTTGAAGTAGGGGATGGACAGCCCCAGCATTTT. Translating gives CSVEVGDGQPQHF.

This rearrangement joins TRBV11-1 to TRBJ2-3; 9 bases fit TRBD2. Germline CDR1 SGHAT, CDR2 FQDESV (reference sequence). The CDR3 is 16 amino acids. Trimming removed 5 bases from V and 5 bases from J; junction bases left unmatched: 11. In nucleotides, the CDR3 is TGTGCCAGCAGCGGCGAGACTAGCGGAAATTTAGATACGCAGTATTTT. Its translation is CASSGETSGNLDTQYF.